This section outlines one TCR beta chain sequence together with its context. Its cognate antigen is unknown. The CDR3 is made up of 16 amino acids. Looked up from germline, CDR1 is MNHEY and CDR2 is SMNVEV (reference sequence). V was clipped by 7 bases and J by 2 bases; unmatched bases: 11. The entry originates in a study of T cell repertoires in cytomegalovirus infection. Overall study: Selected CMV epitopes included recently identified HLA-C-restricted ones as well as well-studied HLA-B-restricted ones. From public TCR beta signatures came an indication of both CMV infection and matching HLA type.

TCRdb processed the reads anew with MiXCR; each CDR3 protein has one entry. Among under 95,000 distinct CDR3 sequences listed, 45% to 55% were seen once. Study findings and constraints: Totalled public TCR beta family frequency picked out people who carried CMV plus the relevant HLA. There were HLA-C-restricted CMV-specific TCR beta clonotypes dominating the ex vivo response.

The V gene is TRBV27, the J gene TRBJ2-7; 10 bases agree with TRBD2. The sample here was CD8+ T cells from cultured PBMCs, taken from culture after CMV antigen stimulation. This clonotype was sampled from a human donor in good health (CMV status not recorded). Some clones in this sample may be carry-over from other donors' samples. CDR3 sequence (DNA): TGTGCCAGCATCCCTTCTTGGGGACTAGCGCCCTACGAGCAGTACTTC. Its protein is CASIPSWGLAPYEQYF.